These 31 T cell receptor beta chains share one sample of origin, sequenced in a study of T cell changes during pregnancy in multiple sclerosis. Produced via immunoSEQ multiplex PCR; TCRdb's table is partial and in-frame only. The sample shows about 80,000 clones, about 90% of them seen only once. This sample comprised peripheral blood, obtained before pregnancy. The receptors derive from a female donor with multiple sclerosis, enrolled in a pregnancy study.

The chain links TRBV9 to TRBJ2-1, with a possible D match to TRBD2 (6 bases). The ends were cut back, 0 bases at V and 6 bases at J, with 13 bases in the middle. This CDR3 has 15 residues. Germline-derived CDR1 and CDR2 are SGDLS and YYNGEE. The CDR3 reads CASSVDVGLGNEQFF. Here the CDR3 DNA reads TGTGCCAGCAGCGTAGACGTGGGACTGGGCAATGAGCAGTTCTTC.

This clone was seen only a few times. The chain recombines TRBV28 with TRBJ2-7; 10 positions agree with TRBD2. The germline CDR1 and CDR2 sequences are MDHEN and SYDVKM. With 11 bases clipped from V and 7 bases from J, the junction kept 17 bases outside the gene matches. The CDR3 is 15 amino acids. The CDR3 is CALMGKAGGPGEQYF. CDR3 bases: TGTGCCCTAATGGGGAAAGCGGGAGGGCCGGGGGAGCAGTACTTC. Together with reference TRBV28 and TRBJ2-7, the CDR3 gives the full variable domain: DVKVTQSSRYLVKRTGEKVFLECVQDMDHENMFWYRQDPGLGLRLIYFSYDVKMKEKGDIPEGYSVSREKKERFSLILESASTNQTSMYLCALMGKAGGPGEQYFGPGTRLTVT.

The gene calls are TRBV10-3 and TRBJ2-2, with a tentative D call TRBD2 (6 bases). Germline assignment: CDR1 ENHRY and CDR2 SYGVKD. This CDR3 contains 16 residues. The ends were cut back, 1 base at V and 4 bases at J, with 13 bases in the middle. CDR3 coding DNA: TGTGCCATCAGTGAGTGGGACTTGGGAGGCACCGGGGAGCTGTTTTTT. It yields the protein CAISEWDLGGTGELFF.

The chain couples TRBV19 to TRBJ2-1; 7 bases agree with TRBD1. V trimming: 5 bases; J trimming: 3 bases; junction bases outside the gene matches: 4. CDR1 is LNHDA, CDR2 SQIVND, per germline (reference sequence). This CDR3 is built from 14 residues. This CDR3 is CASSLRTGYNEQFF. CDR3 DNA sequence: TGTGCCAGTAGTCTAAGGACAGGCTACAATGAGCAGTTCTTC.

This sequence joins TRBV29-1 and TRBJ2-7, with D possibly TRBD1 on 7 matching bases. The length of the CDR3 is 14 residues. Germline CDR1 is SQVTM and CDR2 is ANQGSEA. The CDR3 sequence: CARGRQGLSDEQYF. CDR3 in DNA: TGCGCCCGGGGGAGACAGGGTCTTTCGGACGAGCAGTACTTC.

This rearrangement joins TRBV28 to TRBJ1-1; 12 bases agree with TRBD1. Germline CDR1 and CDR2: MDHEN and SYDVKM. V shed 4 bases, J shed 4 bases, and the junction held 1 base outside the gene matches. The CDR3 spans 14 residues. CDR3 protein: CASSWGQGATEAFF. CDR3 DNA sequence: TGTGCCAGCAGTTGGGGACAGGGGGCCACTGAAGCTTTCTTT.

Here the CDR3 reads CASRKTGGAYNEQFF. The DNA of the CDR3 is TGTGCCAGCAGAAAGACAGGGGGGGCCTACAATGAGCAGTTCTTC. The genes are TRBV7-2 and TRBJ2-1, with 9 bases lining up with TRBD1. Germline V CDR1 and CDR2: SGHTA, FQGNSA. After removal of 6 bases from V and 2 bases from J, the junction contained 5 bases not matched to a gene. This CDR3 spans 15 amino acids.

This chain links TRBV4-2 with TRBJ2-2; 11 nucleotides align to TRBD1. Germline V lookup: CDR1 LGHNA, CDR2 YNFKEQ. This CDR3 is built from 16 residues. V lost 0 bases to trimming and J lost 7 bases; unmatched junction nucleotides: 4. The CDR3 DNA sequence: TGTGCCAGCAGCCAAGAACGGACAGGGGGCGTCGGGGAGCTGTTTTTT. Its protein is CASSQERTGGVGELFF.

The chain combines TRBV10-2 with TRBJ2-2; the D gene is possibly TRBD1 (6 bases). The CDR3 is 14 amino acids. CDR1 WSHSY and CDR2 SAAADI come from the germline V gene. Trimming took off 10 bases at V and 5 bases at J, with 17 bases between the two ends. The CDR3 nucleotides read TGCGCCACCTTTGGGGCAGGGGAGACCGGGGAGCTGTTTTTT. This encodes CATFGAGETGELFF.

The chain couples TRBV6-1 to TRBJ2-2; D gene uncertain. The CDR3 extends over 16 amino acids. Germline CDR1 is MNHNS and CDR2 is SASEGT. V lost 2 bases and J 7 bases, leaving 17 bases between the germline ends. This chain's CDR3 is CASSEPGRFVSGELFF. Here the CDR3 DNA reads TGTGCCAGCAGTGAACCAGGCCGGTTCGTCAGCGGGGAGCTGTTTTTT.

This clone came up a few times. The gene calls are TRBV6-5 and TRBJ1-1, with TRBD1 as a possible D gene (5 bases). Germline V lookup: CDR1 MNHEY, CDR2 SVGAGI. The CDR3 totals 13 residues. Trimming took 2 bases from V and 10 from J, leaving 14 bases between them. CDR3 DNA sequence: TGTGCCAGCAGTTACCAGGGATATAGTGTAGCTTTCTTT. Residues: CASSYQGYSVAFF.

This chain links TRBV6-5 with TRBJ1-2; no reliable D call. CDR3 length: 12 residues. V lost 4 bases and J 5 bases, leaving 8 bases between the germline ends. CDR1 and CDR2 from the germline V gene are MNHEY and SVGAGI. The CDR3 sequence is CASSSSSYGYTF. For the CDR3, the DNA is TGTGCCAGCAGTTCTTCTTCTTATGGCTACACCTTC.

V gene TRBV18 combines with J gene TRBJ2-7; the match to TRBD1 covers 9 bases. The CDR3 loop spans 15 amino acids. J gave up 4 bases and V 6 bases, and 10 bases lay outside the gene matches. In germline, CDR1 is KGHSH, CDR2 LQKENI. The CDR3 DNA is TGTGCCAGCTCCCTCTTGGGGACAGGGACATACGAGCAGTACTTC. This gives the protein CASSLLGTGTYEQYF.

This clone was counted a single time. The chain combines TRBV10-2 with TRBJ2-5, with TRBD2 matching 8 bases. CDR1 WSHSY and CDR2 SAAADI come from the germline V gene. V lost 5 bases, J lost 3 bases, and 8 bases stayed unmatched. The CDR3 contains 15 residues. The CDR3 spells CASSWVSGTKETQYF. CDR3 nucleotides: TGCGCCAGCAGTTGGGTTAGCGGGACGAAAGAGACCCAGTACTTC.

The J gene is TRBJ2-5, the V gene TRBV4-1; D perhaps matches TRBD1 (6 bases). This CDR3 region has 13 residues. The germline V gene encodes CDR1 MGHRA and CDR2 YSYEKL. V was trimmed by 3 bases and J by 5 bases, leaving 10 bases between them. The CDR3 loop is CASSHVQGETQYF. CDR3 bases: TGCGCCAGCAGCCATGTACAGGGTGAGACCCAGTACTTC.

The chain combines TRBV5-1 with TRBJ2-1, with D tentatively TRBD2 (6 bases). Trimming pared 7 bases from V and 8 bases from J, leaving 13 bases between. Looked up from germline, CDR1 is SGHRS and CDR2 is YFSETQ. CDR3 size: 12 residues. CDR3 DNA: TGCGCCAGCCACGAACCGGGGGATGAGCAGTTCTTC. Protein product: CASHEPGDEQFF.

This clone was seen just once. V usage is TRBV19 and J usage is TRBJ2-3; 8 nucleotides match TRBD1. Germline V gene lookup returns CDR1 LNHDA and CDR2 SQIVND (reference sequence). The CDR3 totals 15 residues. V dropped 4 bases and J dropped 2; count of bases not matched to a gene: 5. The CDR3 DNA reads as TGTGCCAGTAGTAACGACAGGGGTGTCACAGATACGCAGTATTTT. Translating it yields CASSNDRGVTDTQYF.

The rearrangement uses TRBV27 and TRBJ2-6, with TRBD1 as a possible D gene (6 bases). The CDR3 has 19 amino acids. The V end was cut by 3 bases, the J end by 4 bases, with 22 bases between. Germline-derived CDR1 and CDR2 are MNHEY and SMNVEV (reference sequence). This CDR3 is CASSFFGTQGLGGANVLTF. CDR3 DNA sequence: TGTGCCAGCAGTTTCTTCGGGACACAAGGACTCGGGGGGGCCAACGTCCTGACTTTC.

This clone was observed a single time. The rearrangement joins TRBV27 to TRBJ1-2; D may be TRBD1 (6 bases). Trimming pared 4 bases from V and 7 bases from J, leaving 19 bases between. Germline V lookup: CDR1 MNHEY, CDR2 SMNVEV (reference sequence). The CDR3 extends over 15 amino acids. The CDR3 coding sequence is TGTGCCAGCAGTTCTACAGGGAGCCTAGGGTTTGGCTACACCTTC. Protein: CASSSTGSLGFGYTF.

This clone appeared a few times. The V and J genes are TRBV5-1 and TRBJ2-2, with TRBD2 matching 7 bases. The junction had 6 bases not matched to a gene; V was cut back by 0 bases and J by 4 bases. This CDR3 spans 16 amino acids. Germline lookup yields CDR1 SGHRS and CDR2 YFSETQ. For the CDR3, the DNA is TGCGCCAGCAGCTTGGCTGGACTAGGAGGCACCGGGGAGCTGTTTTTT. Protein product: CASSLAGLGGTGELFF.

The V gene is TRBV7-6, the J gene TRBJ2-3, with a tentative D call TRBD2 (6 bases). CDR3 length equals 15 residues. Per germline, CDR1 SGHVS and CDR2 FNYEAQ. The V end lost 4 bases, the J end lost 0 bases, and 11 bases lay between the germline ends. The CDR3 sequence: CASSSLASSTDTQYF. For the CDR3, the DNA is TGTGCCAGCAGCTCGCTAGCGTCCAGCACAGATACGCAGTATTTT.

The CDR3 DNA is TGTGCCAGCAGCTCCCCGGGTCGTCGCGCTATGAACACTGAAGCTTTCTTT. Translated, it gives CASSSPGRRAMNTEAFF. This sequence joins TRBV11-2 and TRBJ1-1; D not certain. This CDR3 spans 17 amino acids. The germline gives CDR1 SGHAT, CDR2 FQNNGV. V lost 4 bases, J lost 0 bases, and 18 bases lay in between. Based on the CDR3 plus reference TRBV11-2 and TRBJ1-1, the full variable domain is EAGVAQSPRYKIIEKRQSVAFWCNPISGHATLYWYQQILGQGPKLLIQFQNNGVVDDSQLPKDRFSAERLKGVDSTLKIQPAKLEDSAVYLCASSSPGRRAMNTEAFFGQGTRLTVV.

V usage is TRBV9 and J usage is TRBJ2-3; 8 nucleotides line up with TRBD2. This CDR3 spans 14 amino acids. V was pared by 6 bases and J by 1 base, with 4 bases of the junction left unmatched. The V gene's germline CDR1 is SGDLS and CDR2 YYNGEE. CDR3 protein: CASTLTSGTDTQYF. The CDR3 DNA reads TGTGCCAGCACGCTGACTAGCGGCACAGATACGCAGTATTTT.

The rearrangement uses TRBV5-8 and TRBJ1-3, with D maybe TRBD1 (6 bases). Germline-derived CDR1 and CDR2 are SGHTS and YDEGEE. The CDR3 is 14 residues long. V gave up 2 bases and J gave up 2 bases, with 8 bases separating them. The CDR3 loop is CASSFGGPGNTIYF. As DNA, the CDR3 is TGTGCCAGCAGCTTCGGGGGGCCTGGAAACACCATATATTTT. Full variable domain (outside the CDR3, taken from reference TRBV5-8 and TRBJ1-3): EAGVTQSPTHLIKTRGQQATLRCSPISGHTSVYWYQQALGLGLQFLLWYDEGEERNRGNFPPRFSGRQFPNYSSELNVNALELEDSALYLCASSFGGPGNTIYFGEGSWLTVV.

The genes are TRBV30 and TRBJ1-2; tentative D call: TRBD1 (6 bases). The CDR3 sequence is 14 residues long. The V gene's germline CDR1 is GTSNPN and CDR2 SVGIG (reference sequence). With 3 bases removed from V and 0 bases from J, the gap between germline ends came to 11 bases. CDR3 loop: CAWREDSTNYGYTF. The CDR3 DNA sequence: TGTGCCTGGAGAGAGGACAGTACTAACTATGGCTACACCTTC.

The chain combines TRBV5-1 with TRBJ1-3; D not resolved. The germline V gene encodes CDR1 SGHRS and CDR2 YFSETQ. V was pared by 3 bases and J by 7 bases, with 11 bases between. The CDR3 spans 13 residues. The CDR3 region is CASSSLATNTIYF. DNA of the CDR3: TGCGCCAGCAGCTCACTAGCGACTAACACCATATATTTT.

V and J are TRBV19 and TRBJ1-1; a weak D match, TRBD1 (5 bases). Between the trimmed V and J ends, which lost 3 bases and 4 bases, there was a span of 15 bases. CDR3 length equals 15 residues. CDR1 is LNHDA and CDR2 is SQIVND in the germline V gene (reference sequence). The CDR3 protein is CASSMAGLGFTEAFF. The CDR3 DNA reads TGTGCCAGTAGTATGGCAGGGCTAGGTTTCACTGAAGCTTTCTTT.

J is TRBJ1-1 and V is TRBV19, with TRBD1 matching 10 bases. The CDR3 runs to 16 residues. The V gene's germline CDR1 is LNHDA and CDR2 SQIVND (reference sequence). V lost 1 base, J lost 5 bases, and 7 bases stayed unmatched. CDR3 sequence: CASSIGPGQGYTEAFF. CDR3 DNA sequence: TGTGCCAGTAGTATAGGACCGGGACAGGGGTATACTGAAGCTTTCTTT.

The V gene is TRBV29-1, the J gene TRBJ2-3; possibly TRBD1 for D (6 bases). V lost 4 bases and J 1 base, leaving 15 bases between the germline ends. CDR3 size: 15 residues. CDR1 and CDR2 (germline): SQVTM, ANQGSEA. The CDR3 loop reads CSVVRSGARTDTQYF. CDR3 nucleotide sequence: TGCAGCGTTGTAAGGTCAGGGGCGCGCACAGATACGCAGTATTTT.

This clone occurred once. V usage is TRBV5-1 and J usage is TRBJ2-2; 9 bases line up with TRBD1. Per germline, CDR1 SGHRS and CDR2 YFSETQ. Trimming removed 4 bases from V and 3 bases from J; junction bases left unmatched: 7. The CDR3 length is 16 residues. The chain's CDR3 is CASSKQGARDTGELFF. The DNA for the CDR3 is TGCGCCAGCAGCAAACAGGGGGCGCGAGACACCGGGGAGCTGTTTTTT.

This chain joins TRBV5-1 and TRBJ2-7, with D possibly being TRBD2 (5 bases). Trimming took 1 base from V and 4 from J, leaving 15 bases between them. Germline V gives CDR1 SGHRS, CDR2 YFSETQ. This CDR3 comprises 15 residues. The CDR3 DNA reads as TGCGCCAGCAGCTTGCGCCTAGCCAAACCATACGAGCAGTACTTC. This gives the protein CASSLRLAKPYEQYF.